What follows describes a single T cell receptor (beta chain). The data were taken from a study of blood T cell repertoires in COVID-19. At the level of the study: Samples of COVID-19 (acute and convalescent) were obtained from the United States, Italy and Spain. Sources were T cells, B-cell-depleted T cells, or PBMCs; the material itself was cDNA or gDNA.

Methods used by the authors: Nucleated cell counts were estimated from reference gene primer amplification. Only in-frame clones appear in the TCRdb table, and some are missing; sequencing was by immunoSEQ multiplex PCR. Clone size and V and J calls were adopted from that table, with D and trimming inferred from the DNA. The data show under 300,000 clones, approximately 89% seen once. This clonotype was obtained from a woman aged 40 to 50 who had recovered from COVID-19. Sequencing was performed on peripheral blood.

CDR3 region: CASSLVDRGTYEQYF. In nucleotides, the CDR3 is TGCGCCAGCAGCTTGGTCGACAGGGGAACTTACGAGCAGTACTTC. The chain carries TRBV5-1 and TRBJ2-7; the match to TRBD1 covers 8 bases. The germline gives CDR1 SGHRS, CDR2 YFSETQ. The junction had 6 bases not matched to a gene; V was cut back by 0 bases and J by 4 bases. The CDR3 extends over 15 amino acids.